Listed below are T cell receptor beta chains from one sample, sequenced in a study of blood T cell repertoires in COVID-19. Repertoires were generated with immunoSEQ multiplex PCR, while TCRdb's copy carries only in-frame clones and drops some. The table has about 170,000 clones, roughly 91% seen once. Sequencing was done on a sample of peripheral blood. These receptors came from a man between 18 and 29 years old with COVID-19, enrolled during active disease. Each CDR3 is given with its conserved first and last residue. A D gene is named only where the DNA matches it firmly. Size values are once, few and many counts, or a class for expanded clones, and some rows have none.

d_gene: NA; abundance: NA; j_gene: TRBJ2-7; v_gene: TRBV28; CDR3nt: TGTGCCAGCAGTTTGCTAGGGTACTTC; CDR3aa: CASSLLGYF
d_gene: TRBD2; abundance: NA; j_gene: TRBJ2-3; v_gene: TRBV7-9; CDR3nt: TGTGCCAGCAGCGGTAGCGGGAGCCGCACAGATACGCAGTATTTT; CDR3aa: CASSGSGSRTDTQYF
d_gene: TRBD1; abundance: NA; j_gene: TRBJ2-1; v_gene: TRBV5-6; CDR3nt: TGTGCCAGCAGCTTCGGACAGGGAGGGCAGTTCTTC; CDR3aa: CASSFGQGGQFF
d_gene: TRBD1; abundance: NA; j_gene: TRBJ1-2; v_gene: TRBV4-3; CDR3nt: TGCGCCAGCAGTCCCGGACAGGGGGCCTATGGCTACACCTTC; CDR3aa: CASSPGQGAYGYTF
d_gene: NA; abundance: once; j_gene: TRBJ1-1; v_gene: TRBV7-6; CDR3nt: TGTGCCAGCAGCTTACCTACAGGCTTATTAGATACTGAAGCTTTCTTT; CDR3aa: CASSLPTGLLDTEAFF
d_gene: TRBD1; abundance: NA; j_gene: TRBJ2-7; v_gene: TRBV7-2; CDR3nt: TGTGCCAGCAGCTTAGCGGGACAGGGCCTGTACGAGCAGTACTTC; CDR3aa: CASSLAGQGLYEQYF
d_gene: TRBD1; abundance: NA; j_gene: TRBJ2-7; v_gene: TRBV7-9; CDR3nt: TGTGCCAGCAGCCACCCGGGACAGGGAGAGATCGAGCAGTACTTC; CDR3aa: CASSHPGQGEIEQYF
d_gene: TRBD2; abundance: NA; j_gene: TRBJ2-3; v_gene: TRBV29-1; CDR3nt: TGCAGCGTTGAAAAAGGCGGGAGAGACACAGATACGCAGTATTTT; CDR3aa: CSVEKGGRDTDTQYF
d_gene: NA; abundance: NA; j_gene: TRBJ2-7; v_gene: TRBV6-5; CDR3nt: TGTGCCAGCAGTTACTTCGGGTCCTCCTACGAGCAGTACTTC; CDR3aa: CASSYFGSSYEQYF
d_gene: NA; abundance: NA; j_gene: TRBJ1-1; v_gene: TRBV2; CDR3nt: TGTGCCAGCAGTGACGTTTTAGAAGCTTTCTTT; CDR3aa: CASSDVLEAFF
d_gene: NA; abundance: NA; j_gene: TRBJ1-2; v_gene: TRBV28; CDR3nt: TGTGCCAGCAGTTTTCGGGGTGTTGGCTACACCTTC; CDR3aa: CASSFRGVGYTF
d_gene: NA; abundance: NA; j_gene: TRBJ2-1; v_gene: TRBV19; CDR3nt: TGTGCCAGTAGTCTCTGGGGACTTTACAATGAGCAGTTCTTC; CDR3aa: CASSLWGLYNEQFF
d_gene: TRBD1; abundance: NA; j_gene: TRBJ1-2; v_gene: TRBV29-1; CDR3nt: TGCAGCGTGACGGACAGGGGGAACTATGGCTACACCTTC; CDR3aa: CSVTDRGNYGYTF
d_gene: TRBD1; abundance: NA; j_gene: TRBJ1-5; v_gene: TRBV24-1; CDR3nt: TGTGCCACCAGTAAGGGACAGGGGGGGGCTTATAGCAATCAGCCCCAGCATTTT; CDR3aa: CATSKGQGGAYSNQPQHF
d_gene: NA; abundance: NA; j_gene: TRBJ1-2; v_gene: TRBV5-6; CDR3nt: TGTGCCAGCAGCTGGGGCTGGGGGGGCGAGATTAACTATGGCTACACCTTC; CDR3aa: CASSWGWGGEINYGYTF
d_gene: NA; abundance: NA; j_gene: TRBJ1-4; v_gene: TRBV15; CDR3nt: TGTGCCACCAGCGGCCAAAGTGGGGCCATGGGGGAAAAACTGTTTTTT; CDR3aa: CATSGQSGAMGEKLFF
d_gene: TRBD2; abundance: NA; j_gene: TRBJ2-3; v_gene: TRBV5-4; CDR3nt: TGTGCCAGCAGCTTGGTTGCGCTAGCGGGGGTCACAGATACGCAGTATTTT; CDR3aa: CASSLVALAGVTDTQYF
d_gene: NA; abundance: NA; j_gene: TRBJ2-3; v_gene: TRBV4-1; CDR3nt: TGCGCCAGCAGCCAAGAAGGGGCACCTAGCACAGATACGCAGTATTTT; CDR3aa: CASSQEGAPSTDTQYF
d_gene: NA; abundance: once; j_gene: TRBJ1-5; v_gene: TRBV28; CDR3nt: TGTGCCAGCAGTTTAGATTTGTTAGAACAGCCCCAGCATTTT; CDR3aa: CASSLDLLEQPQHF
d_gene: TRBD1; abundance: NA; j_gene: TRBJ1-2; v_gene: TRBV6-2/TRBV6-3; CDR3nt: TGTGCCAGCAGTTACCTCCGACAGGGTTGGGAGAATGGCTACACCTTC; CDR3aa: CASSYLRQGWENGYTF
d_gene: NA; abundance: NA; j_gene: TRBJ1-2; v_gene: TRBV5-6; CDR3nt: TGTGCCAGCAGCTTTGGCCGCACGGGTGGCTACACCTTC; CDR3aa: CASSFGRTGGYTF